This T cell receptor beta chain was sequenced for a study of vaccination and CD4 T cells after COVID-19. Whole-study context: Participants were given two doses of BNT162b2 or mRNA-1273 vaccine. The stimulating agents, overlapping spike peptides, came from SARS-CoV-2, HCoV-NL63, HCoV-OC43 and HCoV-229E.

An Oncomine TCR Beta short-read assay was used to sequence the DNA from cultured CD4+ T cells. Using its own MiXCR run on the PCR reads, TCRdb lists one record per CDR3 protein. This sample carries roughly 16,000 distinct CDR3 sequences, about 40% of them seen once, and the ten largest clones take around 7.3%. Treatment defined: approximately nine-day PBMC culture with coronavirus spike peptide pools or control peptides (ViraFEST assay). The authors isolated CD4+ T cells by negative selection after about 10 days of culture. Of note for this clonotype: The antigen is unknown.

The study's findings and limits: The rise in median SARS-CoV-2-reactive clonotypes, from roughly 22 to 38, was not significant.

This CDR3 region has 15 residues. Trimming cost V 2 bases and J 2 bases, with 12 bases left between them. The V gene's germline CDR1 is SEHNR and CDR2 FQNEAQ (reference sequence). This sequence was found in a human donor who had recovered from COVID-19. The chain couples TRBV7-9 to TRBJ1-2, with no clear D. The sequencing here drew on CD4+ T cells from blood, cultured in vitro, taken after SARS-CoV-2 vaccination. For the CDR3, the DNA is TGTGCCAGCAGCTTATTCGGCACCGTAAACTATGGCTACACCTTC. Its protein product is CASSLFGTVNYGYTF.